At least ten counts were recorded for the clone carrying this T cell receptor beta chain. TCRdb re-analysed the RT-PCR reads in MiXCR, keeping a single row per CDR3 protein. The table lists a few hundred thousand distinct CDR3 sequences, over 9% of them singletons, with about 10% in the top ten. These data are taken from a study of response to subunit inactivated influenza vaccine. Germline V gives CDR1 SGHVS, CDR2 FQNEAQ. The CDR3 consists of 14 residues. The V and J ends lost 1 base and 1 base respectively, with 8 bases between them. This sample also appeared in a second study, on T cells expressing NK-cell markers. That investigation notes: TCR beta cDNA was generated via 5'RACE template switching incorporating UMIs. Among the eight sequenced donors, seven tested HCMV-seropositive and one tested seronegative. Topping the CD3+CD56-NKG2C+ fraction as well were these clonotypes, in a few donors.

The chain joins TRBV7-8 to TRBJ2-7; D not certain. The TCR sequence derives from a man between 45 and 60 years old who received an inactivated influenza vaccine. This specimen consisted of PBMCs from blood, obtained on the day of vaccination. The CDR3 is CASSLGVLSYEQYF. The CDR3 DNA reads as TGTGCCAGCAGCTTAGGAGTGCTGTCCTACGAGCAGTACTTC. The complete variable domain, with remaining parts taken from reference TRBV7-8 and TRBJ2-7, reads GAGVSQSPRYKVAKRGQDVALRCDPISGHVSLFWYQQALGQGPEFLTYFQNEAQLDKSGLPSDRFFAERPEGSVSTLKIQRTQQEDSAVYLCASSLGVLSYEQYFGPGTRLTVT.